This passage covers 24 T cell receptor beta chains from one sample sequenced in a study of T cells in tuberculosis. TCRdb's table, derived via immunoSEQ multiplex PCR, lists solely in-frame clones and lacks some. Among 30,000 to 40,000 clones listed, roughly 94% were seen once. Indicated time point: new active TB diagnosis, blood taken before or within 7 days of starting treatment. The sequencing used PBMCs, collected at tuberculosis diagnosis. The source of these receptors is an adult with tuberculosis.

The rearrangement uses TRBV6-5 and TRBJ1-2; D is uncertain. The germline CDR1 and CDR2 sequences are MNHEY and SVGAGI. Trimming removed 5 bases at V and 4 bases at J, with 14 bases between. This CDR3 has 14 residues. The CDR3 nucleotides read TGTGCCAGCAGTCGCGGGCCCGGCGGCTATGGCTACACCTTC. Encoded protein: CASSRGPGGYGYTF.

This chain links TRBV28 with TRBJ2-4, with 8 bases lining up with TRBD2. CDR3 length: 17 amino acids. Germline CDR1 is MDHEN and CDR2 is SYDVKM. V lost 2 bases, J lost 2 bases, and 8 bases stayed unmatched. The DNA for the CDR3 is TGTGCCAGCAGTTTACCCCGGACTAGCCTTACCAAAAACATTCAGTACTTC. This gives the protein CASSLPRTSLTKNIQYF.

This clone was detected only once. The chain has TRBV5-1 and TRBJ2-2, with 8 bases matching TRBD1. The germline CDR1 and CDR2 sequences are SGHRS and YFSETQ. V shed 0 bases and J 5 bases; nucleotides not matched to a gene: 0. The CDR3 has 14 amino acids. For the CDR3, the DNA is TGCGCCAGCAGCTTGGGGACAGGGACCGGGGAGCTGTTTTTT. Translating gives CASSLGTGTGELFF.

The V gene is TRBV27, the J gene TRBJ1-1; D is perhaps TRBD1 (6 bases). This CDR3 has 21 amino acids. V shed 1 base and J shed 2 bases, with 29 bases lying between them. From germline, CDR1 is MNHEY and CDR2 SMNVEV (reference sequence). The CDR3 DNA follows: TGTGCCAGCAGTTTATTTTTCGGGATCGAAAGTACCCAGGGGAGAAACACTGAAGCTTTCTTT. It is translated as CASSLFFGIESTQGRNTEAFF.

CDR3 amino acids: CASSLEQLFGNEQFF. The CDR3 nucleotides are TGTGCCAGCAGCTTGGAACAGCTTTTTGGCAATGAGCAGTTCTTC. The rearrangement joins TRBV5-6 to TRBJ2-1; D uncertain. Trimming stripped 0 bases from V and 6 bases from J, with 13 bases between. CDR3 size: 15 residues. The V gene's germline CDR1 is SGHDT and CDR2 YYEEEE.

The chain employs TRBV28 and TRBJ1-2; D possibly corresponds to TRBD1 (6 bases). CDR1 and CDR2 (germline): MDHEN, SYDVKM. V was clipped by 1 base and J by 6 bases, with 15 bases between them. The CDR3 length is 15 residues. The CDR3 coding sequence is TGTGCCAGCAGTTTATCTTACAGGGCGTCCCATGGCTACACCTTC. Translated: CASSLSYRASHGYTF.

The CDR3 DNA follows: TGCAGCGTAGGACAGATAACCATTGACATCACAGATACGCAGTATTTT. Amino acids: CSVGQITIDITDTQYF. V gene TRBV29-1 combines with J gene TRBJ2-3; perhaps TRBD1 as D (6 bases). Per the germline V gene, CDR1 is SQVTM and CDR2 is ANQGSEA. This CDR3 comprises 16 residues. V was shortened by 6 bases and J by 2 bases, with 21 bases between the two germline ends.

The V gene is TRBV6-6, the J gene TRBJ2-2; TRBD2 might be the D (6 bases). V lost 4 bases and J 1 base, leaving 13 bases between the germline ends. The CDR3 covers 16 residues. CDR1 is MNHNY and CDR2 is SVGAGI in the germline V gene (reference sequence). CDR3 sequence: CASSLLPGGNTGELFF. CDR3 in DNA: TGTGCCAGCAGTTTATTACCCGGGGGGAACACCGGGGAGCTGTTTTTT.

The rearrangement joins TRBV11-3 to TRBJ2-5; 8 nucleotides agree with TRBD2. The CDR3 loop spans 15 amino acids. The germline V gene has CDR1 SGHNT and CDR2 YENEEA. V trimming: 5 bases; J trimming: 2 bases; junction bases outside the gene matches: 7. The CDR3 DNA sequence: TGTGCCAGCAGCCCCCTTGGCGGGGGGCAAGAGACCCAGTACTTC. As protein: CASSPLGGGQETQYF.

This chain joins TRBV4-3 and TRBJ2-5; 8 bases are a match to TRBD2. The germline CDR1 and CDR2 sequences are LGHNA and YSLEER. The CDR3 has 16 residues. The junction had 8 bases not matched to a gene; V was cut back by 0 bases and J by 5 bases. Here the CDR3 DNA reads TGCGCCAGCAGCCAAGAGTTAGCGGGGAATTCGGAGACCCAGTACTTC. Residues: CASSQELAGNSETQYF.

This sequence joins TRBV2 and TRBJ2-2; 8 bases map to TRBD1. CDR1 is SNHLY and CDR2 is FYNNEI in the germline V gene. The V gene end was trimmed by 4 bases and the J gene end by 5 bases; junction bases not matched to a gene: 9. The CDR3 is 16 residues long. CDR3 DNA sequence: TGTGCCAGCAGTGTGCGGCAGGGGGCGCGTACCGGGGAGCTGTTTTTT. Translation gives CASSVRQGARTGELFF.

The rearrangement links TRBV19 to TRBJ2-3; tentative D call: TRBD2 (6 bases). The germline V gene has CDR1 LNHDA and CDR2 SQIVND (reference sequence). There are 16 residues in the CDR3. Trimming shortened V by 6 bases and J by 2 bases, and 18 bases separated the two germline ends. The CDR3 protein is CASRGPGETYTDTQYF. For the CDR3, the DNA is TGTGCCAGTAGAGGACCGGGAGAGACATACACAGATACGCAGTATTTT. The whole variable domain, filled in from reference TRBV19 and TRBJ2-3, reads DGGITQSPKYLFRKEGQNVTLSCEQNLNHDAMYWYRQDPGQGLRLIYYSQIVNDFQKGDIAEGYSVSREKKESFPLTVTSAQKNPTAFYLCASRGPGETYTDTQYFGPGTRLTVL.

The chain recombines TRBV7-2 with TRBJ2-7; D is uncertain. The V end was cut by 1 base, the J end by 6 bases, with 16 bases between. This CDR3 is 15 amino acids long. From germline, CDR1 is SGHTA and CDR2 FQGNSA. Written as DNA, the CDR3 is TGTGCCAGCAGCTTAGAAGGCCAGGTCGCACTCGAGCAGTACTTC. Translation: CASSLEGQVALEQYF.

The rearrangement joins TRBV10-1 to TRBJ2-3; 7 positions agree with TRBD2. The trim removed 3 bases at V and 2 bases at J, leaving 8 bases unmatched. From germline, CDR1 is WNHNN and CDR2 SYGVQD (reference sequence). This CDR3 region has 16 residues. The CDR3: CASSETASGLTDTQYF. In DNA, the CDR3 is TGCGCCAGCAGTGAAACGGCTAGCGGCCTCACAGATACGCAGTATTTT.

The chain carries TRBV7-2 and TRBJ2-2, with a tentative D call TRBD1 (6 bases). V lost 1 base, J lost 6 bases, and 12 bases lay in between. The CDR3 is made up of 15 amino acids. Germline CDR1 and CDR2: SGHTA and FQGNSA. The CDR3 here is CASSLVYRVAGELFF. The CDR3, as DNA: TGTGCCAGCAGCTTAGTATACAGGGTCGCCGGGGAGCTGTTTTTT.

V is TRBV19 and J is TRBJ2-7; possibly TRBD2 for D (6 bases). Germline CDR1 LNHDA, CDR2 SQIVND (reference sequence). Trimming shortened V by 5 bases and J by 1 base, and 15 bases separated the two germline ends. The CDR3 spans 15 residues. As DNA, the CDR3 is TGTGCCAGTAGTCAGCGCGGGATTCCTTCCTACGAGCAGTACTTC. Translating it yields CASSQRGIPSYEQYF.

This clone was seen a few times. The chain has TRBV5-1 and TRBJ2-7; D may be TRBD2 (6 bases). Trimming removed 3 bases from V and 5 bases from J, with 6 bases in between. The CDR3 totals 11 residues. Looked up from germline, CDR1 is SGHRS and CDR2 is YFSETQ. In DNA form, the CDR3 reads TGCGCCAGCAGCTCGGGAGACGAGCAGTACTTC. Amino acids: CASSSGDEQYF.

This chain joins TRBV5-6 and TRBJ2-5, with D possibly matching TRBD1 (6 bases). Germline CDR1 SGHDT, CDR2 YYEEEE. V was cut by 2 bases and J by 2 bases, with 13 bases left in between. The CDR3 loop spans 15 amino acids. CDR3 nucleotides: TGTGCCAGCAGCTTTAATGGACAGATACAAGAGACCCAGTACTTC. It translates to CASSFNGQIQETQYF.

J is TRBJ1-1 and V is TRBV9; a possible D gene is TRBD1 (5 bases). Trimming pared 0 bases from V and 0 bases from J, leaving 9 bases between. This CDR3 has 15 amino acids. CDR1 SGDLS and CDR2 YYNGEE come from the germline V gene. CDR3 in amino acids: CASSVEGVMNTEAFF. DNA for the CDR3: TGTGCCAGCAGCGTAGAAGGGGTCATGAACACTGAAGCTTTCTTT.

J is TRBJ1-1 and V is TRBV6-4, with D tentatively TRBD1 (5 bases). Germline values: CDR1 MRHNA, CDR2 SNTAGT. The CDR3 is made up of 11 amino acids. The V gene lost 5 bases and the J gene lost 9 bases, with 10 bases spanning the gap. CDR3 region: CASSSGPQAFF. The CDR3 DNA reads as TGTGCCAGCAGTTCAGGGCCCCAAGCTTTCTTT.

V and J are TRBV19 and TRBJ1-4; no clear D gene. CDR3 size: 16 residues. The V gene lost 7 bases and the J gene lost 7 bases, with 22 bases spanning the gap. Germline CDR1 and CDR2: LNHDA and SQIVND (reference sequence). CDR3 residues: CASTAGGRRLGEKLFF. CDR3 sequence (DNA): TGTGCCAGTACTGCTGGAGGACGTAGGTTAGGTGAAAAACTGTTTTTT.

The chain has TRBV5-4 and TRBJ1-2, with a tentative D call TRBD1 (5 bases). The V gene's germline CDR1 is SGHNT and CDR2 YYREEE (reference sequence). With 0 bases removed from V and 8 bases from J, the gap between germline ends came to 14 bases. CDR3 length equals 14 residues. The CDR3 loop is CASSLVGVGHGYTF. CDR3 nucleotide sequence: TGTGCCAGCAGCTTGGTCGGAGTGGGGCACGGCTACACCTTC.

V gene TRBV6-4 combines with J gene TRBJ2-3, with a tentative D call TRBD2 (5 bases). The CDR3 is 14 residues long. The germline V and J ends were trimmed by 4 bases and 11 bases, with 19 bases remaining between them. CDR1 MRHNA and CDR2 SNTAGT come from the germline V gene. The CDR3 coding sequence is TGTGCCAGCAGTGTGGGGTTGGATGGAGGAGTGCAGTATTTT. It is translated as CASSVGLDGGVQYF.

CDR3 sequence: CASSQVDMGLNTGELFF. The DNA of the CDR3 is TGCGCCAGCAGCCAAGTAGATATGGGCCTGAACACCGGGGAGCTGTTTTTT. V gene TRBV4-1 combines with J gene TRBJ2-2; D unresolved. Germline V gene data show CDR1 as MGHRA and CDR2 as YSYEKL. The V end lost 1 base, the J end lost 1 base, and 13 bases lay between the germline ends. CDR3 length equals 17 residues.